The 26 T cell receptor beta chains below come from one sample, sequenced in a study of blood T cell repertoires in COVID-19. The assay was immunoSEQ multiplex PCR, and TCRdb's table has in-frame clones only and misses some. The sample contains approximately 170,000 clones, about 85% of which appear only once. The sample comprised peripheral blood. The receptors originated from a man in his 60s with acute or convalescent COVID-19.

The CDR3 loop reads CASSLPSGRGETQYF. The CDR3 region has the DNA TGTGCCAGCAGCTTACCGAGCGGGAGGGGAGAGACCCAGTACTTC. The chain joins TRBV7-9 to TRBJ2-5, with 10 bases that match TRBD2. V trimming: 2 bases; J trimming: 4 bases; junction bases outside the gene matches: 4. Per the germline V gene, CDR1 is SEHNR and CDR2 is FQNEAQ (reference sequence). This CDR3 has 15 residues.

The rearrangement links TRBV30 to TRBJ1-5; D call uncertain. This CDR3 is built from 13 residues. Germline assignment: CDR1 GTSNPN and CDR2 SVGIG (reference sequence). The V end was cut by 3 bases, the J end by 5 bases, with 11 bases between. This chain's CDR3 is CAWSPGFDQPQHF. In DNA, the CDR3 is TGTGCCTGGAGCCCGGGTTTCGATCAGCCCCAGCATTTT.

The chain recombines TRBV18 with TRBJ1-2; 12 nucleotides agree with TRBD1. There are 16 residues in the CDR3. Germline trimming cut 3 bases from V and 6 bases from J; bases unmatched to any gene: 8. Germline CDR1 is KGHSH and CDR2 is LQKENI. The chain's CDR3 is CASSPMGQGASDGYTF. CDR3 bases: TGTGCCAGCTCACCGATGGGACAGGGGGCTTCTGATGGCTACACCTTC.

J is TRBJ2-3 and V is TRBV6-4; D is perhaps TRBD2 (6 bases). From germline, CDR1 is MRHNA and CDR2 SNTAGT. The ends were cut back, 4 bases at V and 3 bases at J, with 8 bases in the middle. The CDR3 extends over 13 amino acids. The CDR3 is CASSGRETDTQYF. The CDR3 region has the DNA TGTGCCAGCAGTGGGAGGGAGACAGATACGCAGTATTTT.

This clone came up once. The chain recombines TRBV5-1 with TRBJ2-2, with D possibly being TRBD1 (6 bases). Trimming cost V 0 bases and J 4 bases, with 16 bases left between them. The CDR3 consists of 17 residues. Germline values: CDR1 SGHRS, CDR2 YFSETQ. CDR3 sequence reads: CASSLEGRGSVTGELFF. CDR3 in DNA: TGCGCCAGCAGCTTGGAGGGCAGGGGTTCAGTCACCGGGGAGCTGTTTTTT. The entire variable domain, with the rest obtained from reference TRBV5-1 and TRBJ2-2, is as follows: KAGVTQTPRYLIKTRGQQVTLSCSPISGHRSVSWYQQTPGQGLQFLFEYFSETQRNKGNFPGRFSGRQFSNSRSEMNVSTLELGDSALYLCASSLEGRGSVTGELFFGEGSRLTVL.

This chain links TRBV10-3 with TRBJ2-7; TRBD1 matches at 11 bases. The length of the CDR3 is 15 residues. From germline, CDR1 is ENHRY and CDR2 SYGVKD. The V segment lost 0 bases and the J segment 3 bases; nucleotides outside the gene matches: 1. CDR3 residues: CAISESDRGHYEQYF. The CDR3 DNA sequence: TGTGCCATCAGTGAGTCGGACAGGGGGCACTACGAGCAGTACTTC.

This clone was found once. The chain employs TRBV10-1 and TRBJ2-1; the match to TRBD2 covers 10 bases. The CDR3 covers 15 residues. CDR1 and CDR2 from the germline V gene are WNHNN and SYGVQD (reference sequence). The ends lost 4 bases at V and 7 bases at J; junction bases unmatched: 7. In DNA form, the CDR3 reads TGCGCCAGCAGTGGGGCTAGCGGGGGCCTAAATGAGCAGTTCTTC. Translation: CASSGASGGLNEQFF.

The count of this clone is one. The chain has TRBV4-3 and TRBJ2-7, with 8 bases fitting TRBD2. The CDR3 extends over 15 amino acids. The J segment lost 4 bases and the V segment lost 2 bases, leaving 7 bases of the junction unmatched. Germline-derived CDR1 and CDR2 are LGHNA and YSLEER. This CDR3 reads CASSQLTSGHYEQYF. The CDR3 bases are TGCGCCAGCAGCCAACTTACTAGCGGACATTACGAGCAGTACTTC.

This chain links TRBV11-2 with TRBJ1-1; tentatively, D is TRBD1 (6 bases). The CDR3 totals 14 residues. Germline lookup yields CDR1 SGHAT and CDR2 FQNNGV. Trimming stripped 4 bases from V and 1 base from J, with 10 bases between. CDR3 coding DNA: TGTGCCAGCAGCTCGAGGGGGGGGAACACTGAAGCTTTCTTT. This translates into CASSSRGGNTEAFF. The full variable domain, completed using reference TRBV11-2 and TRBJ1-1, is EAGVAQSPRYKIIEKRQSVAFWCNPISGHATLYWYQQILGQGPKLLIQFQNNGVVDDSQLPKDRFSAERLKGVDSTLKIQPAKLEDSAVYLCASSSRGGNTEAFFGQGTRLTVV.

The rearrangement uses TRBV2 and TRBJ1-2; D may be TRBD1 (5 bases). This CDR3 region has 15 residues. Trimming removed 0 bases at V and 3 bases at J, with 11 bases between. Per germline, CDR1 SNHLY and CDR2 FYNNEI. In DNA form, the CDR3 reads TGTGCCAGCAGTGAAGCCCTCGGGGGAGACTATGGCTACACCTTC. Its protein is CASSEALGGDYGYTF.

The chain couples TRBV5-1 to TRBJ1-1; 7 bases agree with TRBD1. Germline-derived CDR1 and CDR2 are SGHRS and YFSETQ. This CDR3 has 13 amino acids. With V trimmed by 5 bases and J by 1 base, 2 bases remained unmatched. The CDR3: CASRRDRNTEAFF. CDR3 in DNA: TGCGCCAGCAGGAGGGACAGGAACACTGAAGCTTTCTTT.

This sequence joins TRBV7-8 and TRBJ2-2; no clear D gene. The V and J ends lost 0 bases and 3 bases respectively, with 2 bases between them. CDR3 size: 13 residues. The germline V gene encodes CDR1 SGHVS and CDR2 FQNEAQ. CDR3 sequence (DNA): TGTGCCAGCAGCTTAGCCTACACCGGGGAGCTGTTTTTT. Amino acid sequence: CASSLAYTGELFF.

This chain uses TRBV9 with TRBJ1-3, with TRBD1 matching 7 bases. The CDR3 covers 17 residues. The V segment lost 1 base and the J segment 1 base; nucleotides outside the gene matches: 8. Germline CDR1 is SGDLS and CDR2 is YYNGEE. The CDR3, as DNA: TGTGCCAGCAGCGTAAGCCTTGGGGGACAGTCTGGAAACACCATATATTTT. Amino acid sequence: CASSVSLGGQSGNTIYF.

This sequence joins TRBV7-6 and TRBJ2-7, with 8 bases identical to TRBD2. The length of the CDR3 is 15 residues. Unmatched junction bases numbered 6, after V lost 3 bases and J lost 2 bases. Per the germline V gene, CDR1 is SGHVS and CDR2 is FNYEAQ. The CDR3 DNA reads TGTGCCAGCAGCTTTGGCACTAGCGGAACCTACGAGCAGTACTTC. As protein: CASSFGTSGTYEQYF.

The chain carries TRBV18 and TRBJ1-2, with 7 bases lining up with TRBD1. The length of the CDR3 is 14 residues. Germline CDR1 is KGHSH and CDR2 is LQKENI. J gave up 3 bases and V 4 bases, and 5 bases lay outside the gene matches. CDR3 residues: CASSRRGLDYGYTF. The CDR3 DNA reads TGTGCCAGCTCACGTAGGGGGCTGGACTATGGCTACACCTTC. The full variable domain, its missing parts supplied by reference TRBV18 and TRBJ1-2, is NAGVMQNPRHLVRRRGQEARLRCSPMKGHSHVYWYRQLPEEGLKFMVYLQKENIIDESGMPKERFSAEFPKEGPSILRIQQVVRGDSAAYFCASSRRGLDYGYTFGSGTRLTVV.

The chain couples TRBV7-9 to TRBJ1-2, with 7 bases lining up with TRBD1. The germline CDR1 and CDR2 sequences are SEHNR and FQNEAQ (reference sequence). V dropped 5 bases and J dropped 4; count of bases not matched to a gene: 4. This CDR3 spans 13 amino acids. The CDR3 DNA follows: TGTGCCAGCAGCCTGGGACAGTTCTATGGCTACACCTTC. This translates into CASSLGQFYGYTF.

The genes are TRBV10-3 and TRBJ2-7; no definite D call. The germline V gene encodes CDR1 ENHRY and CDR2 SYGVKD. The ends were cut back, 3 bases at V and 3 bases at J, with 3 bases in the middle. CDR3 length equals 11 residues. This CDR3 reads CAISDSYEQYV. The CDR3 nucleotides are TGTGCCATCAGTGACAGCTACGAGCAGTACGTC.

The chain has TRBV20-1 and TRBJ2-5, with 7 bases fitting TRBD1. The germline V gene has CDR1 DFQATT and CDR2 SNEGSKA (reference sequence). V lost 3 bases, J lost 0 bases, and 10 bases stayed unmatched. The CDR3 is 16 residues long. CDR3 region: CSASETGTANQETQYF. CDR3 nucleotides: TGCAGTGCTAGTGAAACCGGGACAGCGAACCAAGAGACCCAGTACTTC.

This clone has just a few counts. CDR3 protein: CATSRTGGSGYTF. CDR3 DNA sequence: TGTGCCACCAGCAGGACAGGGGGTTCGGGCTACACCTTC. The chain carries TRBV15 and TRBJ1-2, with 9 bases identical to TRBD1. This CDR3 has 13 residues. Trimming cost V 3 bases and J 8 bases; bases outside gene matches: 4. Germline V gives CDR1 LNHNV, CDR2 YYDKDF (reference sequence).

The chain joins TRBV6-1 to TRBJ2-3; 8 nucleotides agree with TRBD1. Per the germline V gene, CDR1 is MNHNS and CDR2 is SASEGT. The CDR3 totals 21 residues. J lost 0 bases, V lost 2 bases, and 19 bases had no gene match. The CDR3 reads CASSENLRRSGGRYSTDTQYF. CDR3 DNA sequence: TGTGCCAGCAGTGAAAACTTACGGAGGTCAGGGGGCCGCTATAGCACAGATACGCAGTATTTT.

The chain couples TRBV7-2 to TRBJ1-3, with TRBD1 identical over 9 bases. The CDR3 is 16 amino acids. V was clipped by 5 bases and J by 4 bases; unmatched bases: 9. Germline CDR1 reads SGHTA; CDR2 reads FQGNSA. Here the CDR3 reads CASSTQIQGAGNTIYF. The CDR3 DNA reads TGTGCCAGCAGCACACAGATACAGGGGGCCGGAAACACCATATATTTT.

The V gene is TRBV16, the J gene TRBJ1-2; tentative D call: TRBD1 (5 bases). V gave up 1 base and J gave up 5 bases, with 11 bases separating them. The CDR3 extends over 14 amino acids. The germline gives CDR1 KGHSY, CDR2 FQNENV. The CDR3 nucleotides are TGTGCCAGCAGCCAATTCGGGGGGGTGTATGGCTACACCTTC. Amino acids: CASSQFGGVYGYTF.

The rearrangement uses TRBV14 and TRBJ1-5; weak D call: TRBD1 (5 bases). The CDR3 is made up of 14 amino acids. V shed 8 bases and J shed 3 bases, with 14 bases lying between them. Germline V gives CDR1 SGHDN, CDR2 FVKESK. The CDR3 loop reads CASAEAGNNQPQHF. In DNA form, the CDR3 reads TGTGCCAGCGCCGAGGCAGGGAACAATCAGCCCCAGCATTTT.

In this sample, this clone turned up once. The chain links TRBV18 to TRBJ1-3, with D possibly TRBD1 on 5 matching bases. The germline V gene encodes CDR1 KGHSH and CDR2 LQKENI. Deletions cut 0 bases from V and 3 bases from J, with 6 bases between. CDR3 length equals 14 residues. CDR3 DNA: TGTGCCAGCTCACCACCAGGGGATGGAAACACCATATATTTT. Its protein is CASSPPGDGNTIYF.

This chain uses TRBV5-1 with TRBJ1-2; 11 bases are shared with TRBD1. The V segment lost 0 bases and the J segment 8 bases; nucleotides outside the gene matches: 12. This CDR3 comprises 17 residues. The germline CDR1 and CDR2 sequences are SGHRS and YFSETQ. Here the CDR3 DNA reads TGCGCCAGCAGCTTGGTCCCGGGACAGGGGGTCTCTGGGGGCTACACCTTC. Its protein product is CASSLVPGQGVSGGYTF.

This clone was found once. The chain has TRBV2 and TRBJ1-2, with D tentatively TRBD1 (5 bases). The V gene's germline CDR1 is SNHLY and CDR2 FYNNEI. There are 13 residues in the CDR3. V shed 6 bases and J shed 8 bases, with 16 bases lying between them. CDR3 in DNA: TGTGCCAGCAGCGATGGACGACCAGGGGGCTACACCTTC. Translation gives CASSDGRPGGYTF.